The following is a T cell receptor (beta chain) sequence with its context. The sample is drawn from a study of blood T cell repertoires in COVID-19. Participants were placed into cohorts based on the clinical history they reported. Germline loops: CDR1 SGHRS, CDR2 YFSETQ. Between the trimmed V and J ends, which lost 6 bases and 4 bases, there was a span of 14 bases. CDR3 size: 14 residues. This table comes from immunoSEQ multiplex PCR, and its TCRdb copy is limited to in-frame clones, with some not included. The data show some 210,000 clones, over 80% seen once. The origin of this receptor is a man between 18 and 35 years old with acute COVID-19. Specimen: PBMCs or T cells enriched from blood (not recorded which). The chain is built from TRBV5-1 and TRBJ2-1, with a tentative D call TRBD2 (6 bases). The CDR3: CASNGGSHYNEQFF. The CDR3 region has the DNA TGCGCCAGCAATGGGGGGAGCCATTACAATGAGCAGTTCTTC.